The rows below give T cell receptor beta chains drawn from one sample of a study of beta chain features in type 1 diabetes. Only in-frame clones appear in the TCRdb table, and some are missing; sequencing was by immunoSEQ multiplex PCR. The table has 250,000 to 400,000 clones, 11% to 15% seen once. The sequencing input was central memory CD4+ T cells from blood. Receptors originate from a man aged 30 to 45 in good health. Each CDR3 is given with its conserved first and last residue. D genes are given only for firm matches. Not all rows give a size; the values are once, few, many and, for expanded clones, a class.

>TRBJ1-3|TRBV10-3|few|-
CATATGSSGNTIYF
TGTGCCACCGCAACAGGGAGCTCTGGAAACACCATATATTTT
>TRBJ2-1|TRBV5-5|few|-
CASSLRGLSYNEQFF
TGTGCCAGCAGCTTGCGGGGGCTGTCCTACAATGAGCAGTTCTTC
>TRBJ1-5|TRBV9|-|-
CASASGAAGNQPQHF
TGTGCCAGCGCCTCGGGGGCAGCCGGCAATCAGCCCCAGCATTTT
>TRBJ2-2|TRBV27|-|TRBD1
CASSLSTGGTGELFF
TGTGCCAGCAGTTTATCGACAGGGGGCACCGGGGAGCTGTTTTTT
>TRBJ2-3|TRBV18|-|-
CASSPGDTQYF
TGTGCCAGCTCACCGGGAGATACGCAGTATTTT
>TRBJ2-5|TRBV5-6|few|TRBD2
CASSLLAGVGETQYF
TGTGCCAGCAGCTTACTAGCGGGAGTCGGAGAGACCCAGTACTTC
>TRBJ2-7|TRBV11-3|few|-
CASSLASKGLEF
TGTGCCAGCAGCTTAGCGTCTAAGGGGCTGGAATTC
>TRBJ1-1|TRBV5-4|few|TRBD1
CALQGVNTEAFF
TGTGCCCTCCAGGGGGTGAACACTGAAGCTTTCTTT
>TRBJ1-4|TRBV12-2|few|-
CASRPGGQGKLFF
TGTGCAAGTCGCCCGGGGGGCCAAGGGAAACTGTTTTTT
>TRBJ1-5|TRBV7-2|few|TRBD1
CASSPVQGSQPQHF
TGTGCCAGCAGCCCAGTACAGGGGTCCCAGCCCCAGCATTTT
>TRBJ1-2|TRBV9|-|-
CASSVAGQPYGYTF
TGTGCCAGCAGCGTTGCAGGACAGCCCTATGGCTACACCTTC
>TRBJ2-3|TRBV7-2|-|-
CASSFIRTDTQYF
TGTGCCAGCAGCTTTATCCGCACAGATACGCAGTATTTT
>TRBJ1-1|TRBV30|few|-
CAWRQEGRVYTEAFF
TGTGCCTGGAGGCAAGAGGGACGGGTGTACACTGAAGCTTTCTTT
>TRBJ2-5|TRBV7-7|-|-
CASSPESGTQYF
TGTGCTAGCAGCCCGGAATCAGGGACCCAGTACTTC
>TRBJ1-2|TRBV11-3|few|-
CASSLDRRGDYGYTF
TGTGCCAGCAGCTTAGATCGGCGCGGGGACTATGGCTACACCTTC
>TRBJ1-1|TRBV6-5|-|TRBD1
CASSYQLTGGTEAFF
TGTGCCAGCAGTTACCAATTGACAGGGGGCACTGAAGCTTTCTTT
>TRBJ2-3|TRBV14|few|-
CASSAPTTDTQYF
TGTGCCAGCAGCGCCCCGACGACAGATACGCAGTATTTT
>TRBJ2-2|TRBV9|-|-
CASSVGRRGNTGELFF
TGTGCCAGCAGCGTAGGACGACGGGGCAACACCGGGGAGCTGTTTTTT
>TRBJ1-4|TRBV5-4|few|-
CASSRQTDPNEKLFF
TGTGCCAGCAGCCGACAGACAGACCCTAATGAAAAGCTGTTTTTT
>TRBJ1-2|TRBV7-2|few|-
CASSLGGGRGGSYGYTF
TGTGCCAGCAGCTTAGGAGGTGGCAGGGGTGGTAGCTATGGCTACACCTTC
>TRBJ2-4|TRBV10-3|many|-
CATTDGGGKNIQYF
TGTGCCACCACGGACGGAGGAGGCAAAAACATTCAGTACTTC
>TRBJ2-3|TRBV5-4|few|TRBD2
CASSLRLAGSTDTQYF
TGTGCCAGCAGCTTGAGGTTAGCGGGGAGCACAGATACGCAGTATTTT
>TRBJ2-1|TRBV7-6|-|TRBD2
CASSLRLAERNLNEQFF
TGTGCCAGCAGCTTAAGACTAGCGGAGAGAAATCTTAATGAGCAGTTCTTC
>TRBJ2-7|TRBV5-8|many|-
CASSRGRTYEQYF
TGTGCCAGCAGCCGGGGGCGGACCTACGAGCAGTACTTC
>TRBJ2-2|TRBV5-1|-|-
CASSLGTGPTGELFF
TGCGCCAGCAGCTTGGGGACTGGCCCCACCGGGGAGCTGTTTTTT
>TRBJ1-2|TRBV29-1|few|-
CSVSGVYGYTF
TGCAGCGTGTCTGGGGTCTATGGCTACACCTTC
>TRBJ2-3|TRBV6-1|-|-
CASIGNTDTQYF
TGTGCCAGCATCGGGAACACAGATACGCAGTATTTT
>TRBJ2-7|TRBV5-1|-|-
CASSPNLGTYEQYF
TGCGCCAGCAGCCCTAACCTAGGGACCTACGAGCAGTACTTC
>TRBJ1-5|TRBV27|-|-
CASKTVGDNQPQHF
TGTGCCAGCAAGACGGTAGGGGACAATCAGCCCCAGCATTTT
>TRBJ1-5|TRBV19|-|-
CASSMGARGQPQHF
TGTGCCAGTAGTATGGGCGCACGGGGTCAGCCCCAGCATTTT
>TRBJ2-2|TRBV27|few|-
CASKNPLLGKNTGELFF
TGTGCCAGCAAGAATCCCCTATTGGGGAAAAACACCGGGGAGCTGTTTTTT
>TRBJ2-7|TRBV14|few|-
CASSQLGLGQGSTNEQYF
TGTGCCAGCAGCCAACTTGGGTTAGGGCAGGGATCCACTAACGAGCAGTACTTC
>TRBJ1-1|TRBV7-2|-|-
CASSPSVLTEAFF
TGTGCCAGCAGCCCATCCGTCCTCACTGAAGCTTTCTTT
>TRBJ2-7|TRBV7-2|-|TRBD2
CASKRRGGLNEQYF
TGTGCCAGCAAGCGACGGGGGGGCCTCAACGAGCAGTACTTC
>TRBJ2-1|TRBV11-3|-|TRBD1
CASKTGAGEQFF
TGTGCCAGCAAGACAGGGGCAGGGGAGCAGTTCTTC
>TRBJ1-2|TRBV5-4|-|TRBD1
CASSSRTGVGYGYTF
TGTGCCAGCAGCTCACGGACAGGGGTAGGGTATGGCTACACCTTC
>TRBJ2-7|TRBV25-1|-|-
CASSEYGGAAYEQYF
TGTGCCAGCAGTGAATATGGGGGGGCCGCCTACGAGCAGTACTTC
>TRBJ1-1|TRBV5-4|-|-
CASGLRGFDTEAFF
TGTGCCAGCGGCCTCAGGGGATTTGACACTGAAGCTTTCTTT
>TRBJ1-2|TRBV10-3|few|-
CAISETLRGYTF
TGTGCCATCAGTGAGACCCTGAGGGGCTACACCTTC
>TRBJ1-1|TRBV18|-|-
CASSLGRQSNTEAFF
TGTGCCAGCTCGTTGGGGAGACAGTCGAACACTGAAGCTTTCTTT
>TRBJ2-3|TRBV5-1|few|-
CASSPGFGVRTDTQYF
TGCGCCAGCAGCCCGGGTTTTGGGGTGAGAACAGATACGCAGTATTTT
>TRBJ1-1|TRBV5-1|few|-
CASSTGTWNTEAFF
TGCGCCAGCAGCACGGGGACATGGAACACTGAAGCTTTCTTT
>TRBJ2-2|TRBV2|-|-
CASRRGRNTGELFF
TGTGCCAGCAGGCGGGGAAGGAACACCGGGGAGCTGTTTTTT
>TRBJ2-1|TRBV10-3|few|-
CAINQGVDSYNEQFF
TGTGCCATCAACCAAGGGGTTGACTCCTACAATGAGCAGTTCTTC
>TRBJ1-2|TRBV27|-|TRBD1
CASSPDRASGYTF
TGTGCCAGCAGCCCGGACAGGGCGTCGGGCTACACCTTC
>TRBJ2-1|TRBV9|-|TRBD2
CASSVDTGGGEQFF
TGTGCCAGCAGCGTAGACACCGGGGGGGGCGAGCAGTTCTTC
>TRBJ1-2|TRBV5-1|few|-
CASSLPGDGYTF
TGCGCCAGCAGCTTGCCCGGGGATGGCTACACCTTC
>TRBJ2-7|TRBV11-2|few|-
CASSQRGNREQYF
TGTGCCAGCAGCCAGAGGGGAAATCGAGAGCAGTACTTC
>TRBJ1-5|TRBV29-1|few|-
CSVSGGRSNQPQHF
TGCAGCGTTTCAGGTGGGCGAAGCAATCAGCCCCAGCATTTT
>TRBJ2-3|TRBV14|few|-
CASSQGYSTDTQYF
TGTGCCAGCAGCCAAGGATATAGCACAGATACGCAGTATTTT
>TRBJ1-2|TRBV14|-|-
CASSQVPTYGYTF
TGTGCCAGCAGCCAAGTCCCGACTTATGGCTACACCTTC
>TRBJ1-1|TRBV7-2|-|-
CASSESLEAFF
TGTGCCAGCAGCGAGTCGCTTGAAGCTTTCTTT
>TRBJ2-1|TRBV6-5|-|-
CASSYSRGEQFF
TGTGCCAGCAGCTACTCCCGCGGTGAGCAGTTCTTC
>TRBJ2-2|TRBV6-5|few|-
CASSNSYTGELFF
TGTGCCAGCAGTAATTCATACACCGGGGAGCTGTTTTTT
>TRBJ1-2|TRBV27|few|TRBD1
CASSSRPGQPGFGYTF
TGTGCCAGCAGTTCCCGCCCGGGACAGCCAGGTTTTGGCTACACCTTC
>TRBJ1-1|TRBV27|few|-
CASRGGEMNTEAFF
TGTGCCAGCAGGGGGGGGGAAATGAACACTGAAGCTTTCTTT